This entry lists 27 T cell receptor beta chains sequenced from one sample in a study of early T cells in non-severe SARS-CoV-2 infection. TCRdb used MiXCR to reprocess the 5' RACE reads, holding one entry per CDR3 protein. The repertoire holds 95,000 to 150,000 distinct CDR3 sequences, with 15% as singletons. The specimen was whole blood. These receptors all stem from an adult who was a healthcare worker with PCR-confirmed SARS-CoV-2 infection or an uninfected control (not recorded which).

CDR3 in amino acids: CSAHPGAGEIYGYTF. CDR3 in DNA: TGCAGTGCTCACCCCGGCGCAGGGGAGATCTATGGCTACACCTTC. This sequence joins TRBV20-1 and TRBJ1-2, with D tentatively TRBD1 (6 bases). V was clipped by 5 bases and J by 4 bases, with 20 bases between them. Germline V gene sequence: CDR1 DFQATT, CDR2 SNEGSKA (reference sequence). CDR3 length: 15 residues.

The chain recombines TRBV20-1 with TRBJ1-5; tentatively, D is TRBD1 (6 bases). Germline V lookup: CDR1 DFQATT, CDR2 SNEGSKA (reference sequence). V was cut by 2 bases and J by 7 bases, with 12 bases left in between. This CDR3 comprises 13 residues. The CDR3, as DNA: TGCAGTGCTAGAAAGGGGGGGGACCAGCCCCAGCATTTT. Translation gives CSARKGGDQPQHF.

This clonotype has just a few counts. The CDR3 loop reads CASSFEGLAGGSYEQYF. The CDR3 DNA reads as TGTGCCAGCAGCTTTGAGGGGCTAGCAGGGGGGTCCTACGAGCAGTACTTC. This chain uses TRBV7-9 with TRBJ2-7; D is perhaps TRBD1 (7 bases). Per the germline V gene, CDR1 is SEHNR and CDR2 is FQNEAQ (reference sequence). Between the trimmed V and J ends, which lost 3 bases and 1 base, there was a span of 19 bases. CDR3 size: 17 residues.

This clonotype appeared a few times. The CDR3 loop reads CASSPSAFRASLDTQYF. DNA of the CDR3: TGTGCCAGCAGCCCAAGCGCGTTTCGGGCCTCGCTGGATACGCAGTATTTT. The chain joins TRBV7-3 to TRBJ2-3; D gene unclear. The germline V and J ends were trimmed by 5 bases and 6 bases, with 24 bases remaining between them. Germline values: CDR1 SGHTA, CDR2 FQGTGA. The CDR3 runs to 17 residues.

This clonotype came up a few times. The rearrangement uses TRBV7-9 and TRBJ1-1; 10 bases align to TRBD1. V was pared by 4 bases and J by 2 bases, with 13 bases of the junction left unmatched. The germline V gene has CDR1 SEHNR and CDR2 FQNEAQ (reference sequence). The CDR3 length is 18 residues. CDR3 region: CASSSPGQGRSLNTEAFF. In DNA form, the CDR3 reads TGTGCCAGCAGCTCCCCGGGACAGGGGAGATCCCTCAACACTGAAGCTTTCTTT.

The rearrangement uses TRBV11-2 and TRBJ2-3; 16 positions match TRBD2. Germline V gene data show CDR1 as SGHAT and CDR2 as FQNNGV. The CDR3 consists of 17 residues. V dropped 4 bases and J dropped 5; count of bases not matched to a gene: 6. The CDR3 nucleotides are TGTGCCAGCAGCTCAGGGACTAGCGGGGGGGCAGAAGATACGCAGTATTTT. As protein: CASSSGTSGGAEDTQYF. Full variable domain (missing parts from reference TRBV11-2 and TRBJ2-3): EAGVAQSPRYKIIEKRQSVAFWCNPISGHATLYWYQQILGQGPKLLIQFQNNGVVDDSQLPKDRFSAERLKGVDSTLKIQPAKLEDSAVYLCASSSGTSGGAEDTQYFGPGTRLTVL.

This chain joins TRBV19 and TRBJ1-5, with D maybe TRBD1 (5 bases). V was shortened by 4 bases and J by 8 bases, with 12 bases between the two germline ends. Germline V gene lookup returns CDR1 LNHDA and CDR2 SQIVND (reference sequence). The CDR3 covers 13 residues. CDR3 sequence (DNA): TGTGCCAGTAGTAGTACAGGTACCAAGCCCCAGCATTTT. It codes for CASSSTGTKPQHF.

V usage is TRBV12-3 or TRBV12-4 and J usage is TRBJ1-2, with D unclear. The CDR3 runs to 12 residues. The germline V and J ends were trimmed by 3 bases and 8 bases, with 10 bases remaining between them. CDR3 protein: CASSLDESGYTF. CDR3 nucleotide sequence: TGTGCCAGCAGTTTGGACGAGAGCGGCTACACCTTC.

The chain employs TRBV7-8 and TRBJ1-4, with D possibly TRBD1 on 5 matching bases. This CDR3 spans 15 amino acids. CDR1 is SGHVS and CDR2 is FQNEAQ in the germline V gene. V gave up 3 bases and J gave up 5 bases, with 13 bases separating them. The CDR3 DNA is TGTGCCAGCAGCTTTTCGGGGGGGAAGAATGAAAAACTGTTTTTT. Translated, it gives CASSFSGGKNEKLFF.

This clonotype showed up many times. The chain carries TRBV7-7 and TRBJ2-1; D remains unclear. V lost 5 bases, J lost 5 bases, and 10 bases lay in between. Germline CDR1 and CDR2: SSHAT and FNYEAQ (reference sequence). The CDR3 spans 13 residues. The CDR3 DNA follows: TGTGCCAGCAGCCCCCGTTTCGACAATGAGCAGTTCTTC. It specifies CASSPRFDNEQFF. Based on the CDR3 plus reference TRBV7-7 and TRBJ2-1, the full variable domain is GAGVSQSPRYKVTKRGQDVTLRCDPISSHATLYWYQQALGQGPEFLTYFNYEAQPDKSGLPSDRFSAERPEGSISTLTIQRTEQRDSAMYRCASSPRFDNEQFFGPGTRLTVL.

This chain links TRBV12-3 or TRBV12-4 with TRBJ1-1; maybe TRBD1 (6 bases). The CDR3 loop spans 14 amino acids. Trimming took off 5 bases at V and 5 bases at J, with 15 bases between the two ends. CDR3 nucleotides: TGTGCCAGCAGTCCCTACCCCGACAGGACTGAAGCTTTCTTT. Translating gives CASSPYPDRTEAFF.

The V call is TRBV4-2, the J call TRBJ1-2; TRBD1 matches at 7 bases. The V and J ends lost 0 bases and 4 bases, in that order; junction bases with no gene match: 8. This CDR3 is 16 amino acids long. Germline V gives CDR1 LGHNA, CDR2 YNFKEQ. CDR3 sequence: CASSQDPTGATYGYTF. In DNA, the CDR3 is TGTGCCAGCAGCCAAGATCCCACAGGGGCGACCTATGGCTACACCTTC.

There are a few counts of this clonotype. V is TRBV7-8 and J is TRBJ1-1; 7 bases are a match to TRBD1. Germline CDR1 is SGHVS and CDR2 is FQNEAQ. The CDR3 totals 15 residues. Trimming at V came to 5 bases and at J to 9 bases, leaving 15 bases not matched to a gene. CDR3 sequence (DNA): TGTGCCAGCAGCCTAGGGGGACAGTCTTACAAGCAAGCTTTCTTT. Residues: CASSLGGQSYKQAFF. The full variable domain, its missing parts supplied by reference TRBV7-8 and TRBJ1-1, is GAGVSQSPRYKVAKRGQDVALRCDPISGHVSLFWYQQALGQGPEFLTYFQNEAQLDKSGLPSDRFFAERPEGSVSTLKIQRTQQEDSAVYLCASSLGGQSYKQAFFGQGTRLTVV.

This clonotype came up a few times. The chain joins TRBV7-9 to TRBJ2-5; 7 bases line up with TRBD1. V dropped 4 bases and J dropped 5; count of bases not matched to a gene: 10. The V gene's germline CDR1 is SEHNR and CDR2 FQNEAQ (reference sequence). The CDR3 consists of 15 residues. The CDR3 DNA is TGTGCCAGCAGCTCGAGGGGGCCTTCGGGGGAGACCCAGTACTTC. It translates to CASSSRGPSGETQYF.

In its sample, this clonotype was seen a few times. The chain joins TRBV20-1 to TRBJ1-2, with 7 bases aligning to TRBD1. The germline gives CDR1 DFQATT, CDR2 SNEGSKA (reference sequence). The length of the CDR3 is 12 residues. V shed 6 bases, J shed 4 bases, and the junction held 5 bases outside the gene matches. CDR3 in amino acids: CSATGQFYGYTF. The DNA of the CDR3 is TGCAGTGCAACGGGACAGTTCTATGGCTACACCTTC.

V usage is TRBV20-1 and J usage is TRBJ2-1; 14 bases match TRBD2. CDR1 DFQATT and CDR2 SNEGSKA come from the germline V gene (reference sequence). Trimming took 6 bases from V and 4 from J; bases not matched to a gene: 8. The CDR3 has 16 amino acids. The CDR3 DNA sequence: TGCAGTGCAGAGACTAGCGGGGGGGCGGTGTACAATGAGCAGTTCTTC. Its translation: CSAETSGGAVYNEQFF.

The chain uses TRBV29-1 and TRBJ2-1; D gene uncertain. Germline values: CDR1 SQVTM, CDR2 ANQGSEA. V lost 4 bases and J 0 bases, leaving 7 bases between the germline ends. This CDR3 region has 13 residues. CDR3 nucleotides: TGCAGCGTTGGAGTTCCCTCCTACAATGAGCAGTTCTTC. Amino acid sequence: CSVGVPSYNEQFF.

The CDR3 DNA reads TGTGCCAGCACCATGCGGGCTAGCGGGGCGTCGACCCAGTACTTC. Translating gives CASTMRASGASTQYF. The rearrangement links TRBV27 to TRBJ2-5, with TRBD2 matching over 9 bases. This CDR3 comprises 15 residues. With V trimmed by 7 bases and J by 7 bases, 13 bases remained unmatched. Per the germline V gene, CDR1 is MNHEY and CDR2 is SMNVEV (reference sequence).

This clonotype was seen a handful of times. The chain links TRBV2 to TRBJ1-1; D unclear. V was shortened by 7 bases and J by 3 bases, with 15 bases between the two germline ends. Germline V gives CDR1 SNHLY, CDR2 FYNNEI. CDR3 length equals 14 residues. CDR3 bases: TGTGCCAGCATCATTTCGACATTCGACACTGAAGCTTTCTTT. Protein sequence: CASIISTFDTEAFF.

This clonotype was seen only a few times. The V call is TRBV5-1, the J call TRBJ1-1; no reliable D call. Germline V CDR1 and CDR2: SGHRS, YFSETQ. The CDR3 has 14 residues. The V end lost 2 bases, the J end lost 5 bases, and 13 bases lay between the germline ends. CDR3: CASSFSGVATEAFF. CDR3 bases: TGCGCCAGCAGCTTTAGCGGGGTGGCGACTGAAGCTTTCTTT.

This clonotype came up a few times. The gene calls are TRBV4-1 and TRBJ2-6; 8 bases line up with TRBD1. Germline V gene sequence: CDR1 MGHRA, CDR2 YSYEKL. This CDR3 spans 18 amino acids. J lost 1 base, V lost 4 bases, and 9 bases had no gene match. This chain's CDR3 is CASSPSGQGMSGANVLTF. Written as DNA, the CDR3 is TGCGCCAGCAGCCCCTCCGGACAGGGAATGTCTGGGGCCAACGTCCTGACTTTC.

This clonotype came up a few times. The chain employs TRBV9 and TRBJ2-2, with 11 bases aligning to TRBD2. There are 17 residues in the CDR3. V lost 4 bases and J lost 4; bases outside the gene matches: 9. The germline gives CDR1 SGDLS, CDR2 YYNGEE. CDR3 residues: CASSRILAGGVTGELFF. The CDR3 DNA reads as TGTGCCAGCAGCCGGATTCTAGCGGGGGGCGTCACCGGGGAGCTGTTTTTT.

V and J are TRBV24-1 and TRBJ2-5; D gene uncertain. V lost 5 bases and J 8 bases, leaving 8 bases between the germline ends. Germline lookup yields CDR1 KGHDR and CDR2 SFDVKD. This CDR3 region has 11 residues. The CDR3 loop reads CATSASGTQYF. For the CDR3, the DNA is TGTGCCACCAGTGCATCTGGCACCCAGTACTTC.

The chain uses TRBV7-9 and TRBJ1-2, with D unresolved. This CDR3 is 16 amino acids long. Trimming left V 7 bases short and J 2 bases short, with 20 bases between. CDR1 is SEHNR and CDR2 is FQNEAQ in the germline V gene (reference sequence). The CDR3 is CASINLGSTSNYGYTF. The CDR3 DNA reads TGTGCCAGCATCAACTTAGGATCCACCTCAAACTATGGCTACACCTTC.

This chain's CDR3 is CASSLDGSISGNTIYF. The CDR3 coding sequence is TGTGCCAGCAGCTTGGACGGAAGCATCTCTGGAAACACCATATATTTT. V is TRBV7-9 and J is TRBJ1-3, with D uncertain. Germline V lookup: CDR1 SEHNR, CDR2 FQNEAQ (reference sequence). CDR3 length: 16 residues. Trimming removed 3 bases from V and 0 bases from J, with 12 bases in between.

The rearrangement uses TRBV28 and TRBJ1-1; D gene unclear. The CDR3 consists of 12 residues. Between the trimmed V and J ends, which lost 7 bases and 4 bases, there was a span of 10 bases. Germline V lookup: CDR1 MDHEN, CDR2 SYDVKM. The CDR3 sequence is CASTLGSTEAFF. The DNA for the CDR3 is TGTGCCAGCACCCTAGGGAGCACTGAAGCTTTCTTT. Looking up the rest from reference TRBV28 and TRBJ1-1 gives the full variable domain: DVKVTQSSRYLVKRTGEKVFLECVQDMDHENMFWYRQDPGLGLRLIYFSYDVKMKEKGDIPEGYSVSREKKERFSLILESASTNQTSMYLCASTLGSTEAFFGQGTRLTVV.

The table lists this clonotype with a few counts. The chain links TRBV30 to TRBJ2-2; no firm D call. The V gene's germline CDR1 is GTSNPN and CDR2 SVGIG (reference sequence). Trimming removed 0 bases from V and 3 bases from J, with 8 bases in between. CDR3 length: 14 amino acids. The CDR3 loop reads CAWSVEGYTGELFF. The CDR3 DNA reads TGTGCCTGGAGTGTAGAAGGGTACACCGGGGAGCTGTTTTTT.